This TCR beta chain was obtained from a study of regulatory T cells in long-lasting Graves disease. The sample's time point: newly diagnosed GD, antithyroid drugs for less than 3 months. PBMC RNA was the source of the TCR library. The sample holds a few counts of this clonotype. CDR3 length: 15 amino acids. The V segment lost 0 bases and the J segment 10 bases; nucleotides outside the gene matches: 5. CDR1 and CDR2 from the germline V gene are MNHNS and SASEGT. Arm-PCR of CDR3 regions and iRepertoire HTBI primers were the basis on which TCR beta libraries were built. MiXCR was run by TCRdb on the multiplex PCR reads, yielding one entry per CDR3 protein. Among a few hundred thousand distinct CDR3 sequences, roughly a fifth were seen once, and the ten largest hold over 9.5%. These same records also appear under a second study, on T cells in Graves' hyperthyroidism and ophthalmopathy.

The chain links TRBV6-1 to TRBJ1-6; 8 positions agree with TRBD1. This TCR came from a young woman with Graves disease. Specimen: peripheral blood mononuclear cells (PBMCs), collected at new diagnosis, from a patient treated with antithyroid drugs. This chain's CDR3 is CASSEAAGGASPLHF. The DNA for the CDR3 is TGTGCCAGCAGTGAAGCGGCAGGGGGCGCATCACCCCTCCACTTT.